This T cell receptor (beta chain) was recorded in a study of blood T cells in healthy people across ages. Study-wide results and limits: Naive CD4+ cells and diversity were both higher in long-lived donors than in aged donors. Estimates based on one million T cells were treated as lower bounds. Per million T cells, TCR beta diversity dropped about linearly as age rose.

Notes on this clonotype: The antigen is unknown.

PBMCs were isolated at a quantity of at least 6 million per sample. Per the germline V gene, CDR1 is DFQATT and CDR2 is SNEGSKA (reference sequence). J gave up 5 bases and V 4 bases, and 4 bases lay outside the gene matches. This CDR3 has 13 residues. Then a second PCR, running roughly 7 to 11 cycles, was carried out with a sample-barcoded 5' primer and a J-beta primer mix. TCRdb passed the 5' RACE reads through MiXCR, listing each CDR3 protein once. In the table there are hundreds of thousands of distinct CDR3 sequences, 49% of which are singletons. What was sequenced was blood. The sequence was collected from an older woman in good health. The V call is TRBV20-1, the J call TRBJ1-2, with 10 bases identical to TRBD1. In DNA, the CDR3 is TGCAGTGCTACCGGGACAGGGGAATATGGCTACACCTTC. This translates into CSATGTGEYGYTF.